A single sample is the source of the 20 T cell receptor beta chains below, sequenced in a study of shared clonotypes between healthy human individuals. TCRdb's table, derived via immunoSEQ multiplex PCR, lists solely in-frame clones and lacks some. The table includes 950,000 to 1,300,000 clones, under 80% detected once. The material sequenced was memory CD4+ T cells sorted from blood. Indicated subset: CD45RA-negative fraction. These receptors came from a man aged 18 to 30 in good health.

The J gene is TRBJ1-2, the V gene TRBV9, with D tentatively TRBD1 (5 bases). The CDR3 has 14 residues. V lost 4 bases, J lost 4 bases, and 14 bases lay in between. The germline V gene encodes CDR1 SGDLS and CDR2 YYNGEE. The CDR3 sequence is CASSPLGRAYGYTF. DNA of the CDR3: TGTGCCAGCAGCCCCCTAGGCAGGGCCTATGGCTACACCTTC.

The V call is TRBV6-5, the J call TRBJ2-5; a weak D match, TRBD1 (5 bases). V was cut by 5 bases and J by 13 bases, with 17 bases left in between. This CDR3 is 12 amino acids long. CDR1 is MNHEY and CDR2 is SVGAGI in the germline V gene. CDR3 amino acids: CASSPKGRFPYF. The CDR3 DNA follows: TGTGCCAGCAGTCCAAAGGGGCGTTTCCCGTACTTC.

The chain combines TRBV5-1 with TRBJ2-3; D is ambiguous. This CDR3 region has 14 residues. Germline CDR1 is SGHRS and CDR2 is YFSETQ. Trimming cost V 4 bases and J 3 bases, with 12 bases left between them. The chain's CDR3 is CASSIPLGTDTQYF. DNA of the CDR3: TGCGCCAGCAGCATTCCTCTGGGAACAGATACGCAGTATTTT.

In nucleotides, the CDR3 is TGTGCCAGCAGCTTAGACTACAGGGCGAACACTGAAGCTTTCTTT. Residues: CASSLDYRANTEAFF. V and J are TRBV7-2 and TRBJ1-1; the D gene is possibly TRBD1 (6 bases). In germline, CDR1 is SGHTA, CDR2 FQGNSA. V lost 1 base, J lost 1 base, and 10 bases lay in between. The CDR3 totals 15 residues.

The DNA of the CDR3 is TGTGCCAGCAGTGATTGGGAGTTGACAGATACGCAGTATTTT. Translation gives CASSDWELTDTQYF. The V and J genes are TRBV25-1 and TRBJ2-3; TRBD2 is a possible D gene (5 bases). V shed 3 bases and J shed 3 bases, with 10 bases lying between them. CDR3 size: 14 residues. Germline loops: CDR1 MGHDK, CDR2 SYGVNS.

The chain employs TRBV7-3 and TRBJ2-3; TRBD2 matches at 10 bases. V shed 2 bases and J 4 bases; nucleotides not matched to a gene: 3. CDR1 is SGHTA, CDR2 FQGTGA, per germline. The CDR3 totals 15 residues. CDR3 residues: CASSLPTSGSDTQYF. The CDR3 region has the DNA TGTGCCAGCAGCTTACCGACTAGCGGGTCAGATACGCAGTATTTT.

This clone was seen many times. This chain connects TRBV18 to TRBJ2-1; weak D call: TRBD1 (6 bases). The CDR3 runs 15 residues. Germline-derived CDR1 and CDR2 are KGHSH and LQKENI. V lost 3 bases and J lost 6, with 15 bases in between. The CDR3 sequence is CASSPGQKVVNEQFF. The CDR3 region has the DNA TGTGCCAGCTCACCTGGACAGAAGGTCGTCAATGAGCAGTTCTTC. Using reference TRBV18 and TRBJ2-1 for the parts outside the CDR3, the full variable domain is NAGVMQNPRHLVRRRGQEARLRCSPMKGHSHVYWYRQLPEEGLKFMVYLQKENIIDESGMPKERFSAEFPKEGPSILRIQQVVRGDSAAYFCASSPGQKVVNEQFFGPGTRLTVL.

The CDR3 sequence: CAGGLNEQFF. The CDR3 region has the DNA TGTGCCGGGGGACTAAATGAGCAGTTCTTC. The V call is TRBV21-1, the J call TRBJ2-1; the tabulated D call, TRBD2, remains unverified against the DNA. TRBV21-1 is an annotated pseudogene. The length of the CDR3 is 10 residues.

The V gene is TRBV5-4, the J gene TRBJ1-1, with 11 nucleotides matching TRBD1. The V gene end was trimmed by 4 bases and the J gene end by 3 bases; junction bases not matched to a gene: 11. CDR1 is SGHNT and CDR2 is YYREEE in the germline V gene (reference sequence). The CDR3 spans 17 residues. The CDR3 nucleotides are TGTGCCAGCAGCCCTATTCCCGGGACAGGGGGGGACACTGAAGCTTTCTTT. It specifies CASSPIPGTGGDTEAFF.

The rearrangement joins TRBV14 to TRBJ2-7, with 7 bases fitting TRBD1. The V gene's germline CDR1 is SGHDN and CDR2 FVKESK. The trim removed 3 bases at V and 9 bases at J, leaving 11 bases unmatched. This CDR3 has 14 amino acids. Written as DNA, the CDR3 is TGTGCCAGCAGCCAGAGGGTGGACAGGTCGGGGCAGTACTTC. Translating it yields CASSQRVDRSGQYF.

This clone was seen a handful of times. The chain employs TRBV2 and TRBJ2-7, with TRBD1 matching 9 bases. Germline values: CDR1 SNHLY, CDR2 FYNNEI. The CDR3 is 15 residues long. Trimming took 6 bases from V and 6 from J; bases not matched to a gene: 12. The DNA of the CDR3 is TGTGCCAGCAGCGCAGTTCCGGGACAGGGAAGCGAGCAGTACTTC. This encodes CASSAVPGQGSEQYF.

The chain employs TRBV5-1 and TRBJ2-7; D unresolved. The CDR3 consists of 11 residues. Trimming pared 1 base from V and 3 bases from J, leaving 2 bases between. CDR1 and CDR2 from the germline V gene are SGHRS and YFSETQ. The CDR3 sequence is CASSLHYEQYF. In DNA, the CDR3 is TGCGCCAGCAGCTTGCACTACGAGCAGTACTTC.

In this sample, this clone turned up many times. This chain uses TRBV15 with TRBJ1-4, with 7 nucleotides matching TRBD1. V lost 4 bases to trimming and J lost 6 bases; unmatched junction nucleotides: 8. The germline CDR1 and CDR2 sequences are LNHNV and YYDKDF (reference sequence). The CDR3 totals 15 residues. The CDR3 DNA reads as TGTGCCACCAGCACAAAGGACAGGTCTCATGAAAAACTGTTTTTT. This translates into CATSTKDRSHEKLFF.

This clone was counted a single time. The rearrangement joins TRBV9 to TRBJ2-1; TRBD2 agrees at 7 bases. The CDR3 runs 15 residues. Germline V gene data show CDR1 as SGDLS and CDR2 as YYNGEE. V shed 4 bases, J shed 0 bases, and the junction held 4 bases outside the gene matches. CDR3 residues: CASSSGAYSYNEQFF. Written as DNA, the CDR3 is TGTGCCAGCAGCAGCGGGGCCTACTCCTACAATGAGCAGTTCTTC.

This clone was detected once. CDR3 DNA: TGTGCCAGCAGCGTCGCCGAAAGTGCAGCGAACACCGGGGAGCTGTTTTTT. It encodes CASSVAESAANTGELFF. V gene TRBV9 combines with J gene TRBJ2-2; D not certain. The germline gives CDR1 SGDLS, CDR2 YYNGEE. V was trimmed by 2 bases and J by 0 bases, leaving 14 bases between them. The CDR3 totals 17 residues.

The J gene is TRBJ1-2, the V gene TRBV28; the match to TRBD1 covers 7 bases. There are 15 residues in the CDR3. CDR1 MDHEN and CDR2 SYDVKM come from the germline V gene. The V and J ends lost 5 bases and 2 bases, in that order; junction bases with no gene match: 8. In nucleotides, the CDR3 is TGTGCCAGCAGTACCCTGACAGGGATCAACTATGGCTACACCTTC. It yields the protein CASSTLTGINYGYTF.

CDR3 nucleotide sequence: TGTGCCAGCAGCGGACAGCCCCATAATGAAAAACTGTTTTTT. This sequence encodes CASSGQPHNEKLFF. The gene calls are TRBV7-9 and TRBJ1-4; tentatively, D is TRBD1 (6 bases). CDR3 length: 14 amino acids. CDR1 and CDR2 from the germline V gene are SEHNR and FQNEAQ (reference sequence). With 5 bases removed from V and 4 bases from J, the gap between germline ends came to 11 bases.

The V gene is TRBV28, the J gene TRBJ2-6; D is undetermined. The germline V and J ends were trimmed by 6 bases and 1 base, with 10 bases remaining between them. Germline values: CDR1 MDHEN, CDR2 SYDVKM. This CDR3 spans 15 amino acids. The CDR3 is CASRKDGSGANVLTF. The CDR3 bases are TGTGCCAGCAGAAAGGACGGGTCTGGGGCCAACGTCCTGACTTTC.

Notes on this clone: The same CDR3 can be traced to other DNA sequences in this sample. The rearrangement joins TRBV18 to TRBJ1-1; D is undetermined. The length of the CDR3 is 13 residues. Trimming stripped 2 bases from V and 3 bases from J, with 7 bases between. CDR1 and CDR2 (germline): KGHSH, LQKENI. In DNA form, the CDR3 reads TGTGCCAGCTCACCAGGGCAGGACACTGAAGCTTTCTTT. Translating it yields CASSPGQDTEAFF. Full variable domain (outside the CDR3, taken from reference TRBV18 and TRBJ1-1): NAGVMQNPRHLVRRRGQEARLRCSPMKGHSHVYWYRQLPEEGLKFMVYLQKENIIDESGMPKERFSAEFPKEGPSILRIQQVVRGDSAAYFCASSPGQDTEAFFGQGTRLTVV.

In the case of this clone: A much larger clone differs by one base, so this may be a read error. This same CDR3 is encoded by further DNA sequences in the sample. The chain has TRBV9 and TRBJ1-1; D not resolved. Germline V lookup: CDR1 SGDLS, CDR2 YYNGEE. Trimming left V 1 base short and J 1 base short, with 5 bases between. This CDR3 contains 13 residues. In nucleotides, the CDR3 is TGTGCCAGCAGCGTAACGGCGAACACTGAAGCTTTCTTT. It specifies CASSVTANTEAFF.